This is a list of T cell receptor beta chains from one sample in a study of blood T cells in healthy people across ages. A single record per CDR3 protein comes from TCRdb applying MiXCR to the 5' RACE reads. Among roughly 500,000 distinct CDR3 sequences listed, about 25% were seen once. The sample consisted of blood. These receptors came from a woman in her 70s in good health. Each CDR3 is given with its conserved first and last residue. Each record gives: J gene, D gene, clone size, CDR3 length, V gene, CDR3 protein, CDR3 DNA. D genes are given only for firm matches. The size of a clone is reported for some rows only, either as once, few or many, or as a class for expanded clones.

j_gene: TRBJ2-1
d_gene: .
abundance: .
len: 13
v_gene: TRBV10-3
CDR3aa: CAISESGNNEQFF
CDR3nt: TGTGCCATCAGTGAATCCGGGAACAATGAGCAGTTCTTC

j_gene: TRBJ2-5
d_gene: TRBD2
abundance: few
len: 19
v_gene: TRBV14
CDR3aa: CASSLGLRTSGGAVKTQYF
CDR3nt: TGTGCCAGCAGTCTAGGCCTCCGGACTAGCGGGGGGGCAGTGAAGACCCAGTACTTC

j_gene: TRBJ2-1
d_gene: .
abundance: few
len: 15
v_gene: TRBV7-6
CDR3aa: CASSIQGGVHNEQFF
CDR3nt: TGTGCCAGCAGCATCCAGGGAGGTGTCCACAATGAGCAGTTCTTC

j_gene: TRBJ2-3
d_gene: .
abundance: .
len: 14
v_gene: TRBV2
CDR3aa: CASTQTTGRDTQYF
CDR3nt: TGTGCCAGCACGCAAACCACAGGGAGGGATACGCAGTATTTT

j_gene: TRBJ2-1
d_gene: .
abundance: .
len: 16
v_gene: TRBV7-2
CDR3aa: CASSLLGGSVDNEQFF
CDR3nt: TGTGCCAGCAGCCTCCTCGGGGGCTCGGTTGACAATGAGCAGTTCTTC

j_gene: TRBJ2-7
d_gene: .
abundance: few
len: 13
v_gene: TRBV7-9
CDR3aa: CASSLAGPYEQYF
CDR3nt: TGTGCCAGCAGCTTAGCGGGGCCCTACGAGCAGTACTTC

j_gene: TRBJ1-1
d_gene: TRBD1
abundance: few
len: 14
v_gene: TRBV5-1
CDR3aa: CASRPDRGNTEAFF
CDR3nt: TGCGCCAGCAGACCGGACAGGGGGAACACTGAAGCTTTCTTT

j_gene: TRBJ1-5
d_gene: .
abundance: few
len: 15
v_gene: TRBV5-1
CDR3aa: CASSLVPGNNQPQHF
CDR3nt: TGCGCCAGCAGCTTGGTTCCAGGCAATAATCAGCCCCAGCATTTT

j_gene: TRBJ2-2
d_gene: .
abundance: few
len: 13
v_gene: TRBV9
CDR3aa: CASSVVGTGGLFF
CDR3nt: TGTGCCAGCAGCGTAGTCGGGACCGGGGGGCTGTTTTTT

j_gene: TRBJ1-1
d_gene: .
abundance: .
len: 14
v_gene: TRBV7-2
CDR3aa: CASTPGRLSTEAFF
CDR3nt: TGTGCCAGCACCCCTGGACGGCTGAGCACTGAAGCTTTCTTT

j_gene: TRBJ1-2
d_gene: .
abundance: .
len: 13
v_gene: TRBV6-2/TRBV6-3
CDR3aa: CASPSPGALSYTF
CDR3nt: TGTGCCAGCCCTAGTCCAGGGGCCTTGAGCTACACCTTC

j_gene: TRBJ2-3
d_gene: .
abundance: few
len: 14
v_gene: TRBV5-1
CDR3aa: CASREGGAVDTQYF
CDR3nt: TGCGCCAGCAGAGAGGGGGGAGCGGTAGATACGCAGTATTTT

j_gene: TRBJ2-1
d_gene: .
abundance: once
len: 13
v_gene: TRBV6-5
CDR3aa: CASRGVSYNEQFF
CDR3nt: TGTGCCAGCAGGGGGGTCTCCTACAATGAGCAGTTCTTC

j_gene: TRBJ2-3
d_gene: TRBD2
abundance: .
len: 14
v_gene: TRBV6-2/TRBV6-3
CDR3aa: CASSPRTRTDTQYF
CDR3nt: TGTGCCAGCAGTCCGCGGACTAGGACAGATACGCAGTATTTT

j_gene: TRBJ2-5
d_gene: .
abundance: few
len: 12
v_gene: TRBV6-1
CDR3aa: CASSEADVTQYF
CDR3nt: TGTGCCAGCAGTGAAGCCGACGTGACCCAGTACTTC

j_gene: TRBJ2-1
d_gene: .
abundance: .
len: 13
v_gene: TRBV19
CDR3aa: CASSRGHYNEQFF
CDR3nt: TGTGCCAGTAGTAGAGGACATTACAATGAGCAGTTCTTC

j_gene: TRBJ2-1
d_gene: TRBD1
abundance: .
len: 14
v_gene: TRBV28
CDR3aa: CASSQRTGYNEQFF
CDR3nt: TGTGCCAGCAGTCAAAGGACAGGGTACAATGAGCAGTTCTTC

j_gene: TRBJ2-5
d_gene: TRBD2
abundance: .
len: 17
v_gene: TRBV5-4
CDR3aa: CASSLGGSGGSQETQYF
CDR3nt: TGTGCCAGCAGCTTGGGAGGTAGCGGGGGGTCACAAGAGACCCAGTACTTC

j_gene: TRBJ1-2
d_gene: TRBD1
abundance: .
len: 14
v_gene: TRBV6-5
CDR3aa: CASSYSRGQVPSTF
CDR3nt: TGTGCCAGCAGTTACTCGAGGGGACAGGTTCCCAGTACCTTC

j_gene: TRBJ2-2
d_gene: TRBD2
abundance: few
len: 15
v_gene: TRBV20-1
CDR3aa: CSAKRSSGASGELFF
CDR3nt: TGCAGCGCAAAGAGGTCTAGCGGGGCCTCCGGGGAGCTGTTTTTT

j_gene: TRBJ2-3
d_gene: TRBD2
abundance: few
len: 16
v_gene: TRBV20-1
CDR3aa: CSASMTSGGHTDTQYF
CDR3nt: TGCAGTGCTAGTATGACTAGCGGGGGCCACACAGATACGCAGTATTTT

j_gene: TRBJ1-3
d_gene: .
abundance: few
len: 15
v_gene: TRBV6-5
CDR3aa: CASSSRGLSGNTIYF
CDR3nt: TGTGCCAGCAGTAGCCGGGGCCTCTCTGGAAACACCATATATTTT

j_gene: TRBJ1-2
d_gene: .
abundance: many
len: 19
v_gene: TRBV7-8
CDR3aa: CASSPLRIVVQGTNYGYTF
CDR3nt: TGTGCCAGCAGCCCCCTAAGGATAGTTGTGCAGGGAACTAACTATGGCTACACCTTC

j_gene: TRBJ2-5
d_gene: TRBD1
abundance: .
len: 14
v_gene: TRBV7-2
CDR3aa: CASSIRQGHSEQYF
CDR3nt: TGTGCCAGCAGCATTCGACAGGGACATTCGGAGCAGTACTTC

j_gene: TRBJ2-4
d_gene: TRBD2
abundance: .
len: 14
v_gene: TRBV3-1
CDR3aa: CASSHRPSGGTRYF
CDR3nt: TGTGCCAGCAGCCACCGTCCTAGCGGGGGGACCCGATACTTC